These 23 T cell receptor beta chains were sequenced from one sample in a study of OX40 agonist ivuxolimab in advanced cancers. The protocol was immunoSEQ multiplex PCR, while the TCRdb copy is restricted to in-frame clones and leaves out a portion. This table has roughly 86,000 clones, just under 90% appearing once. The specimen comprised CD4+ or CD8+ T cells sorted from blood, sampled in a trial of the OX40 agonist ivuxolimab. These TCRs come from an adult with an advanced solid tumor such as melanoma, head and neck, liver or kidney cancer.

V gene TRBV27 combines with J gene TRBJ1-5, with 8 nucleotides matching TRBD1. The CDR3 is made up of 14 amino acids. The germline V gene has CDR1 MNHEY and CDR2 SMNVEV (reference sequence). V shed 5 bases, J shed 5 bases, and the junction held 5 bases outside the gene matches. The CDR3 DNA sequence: TGTGCCAGCAGTCCTCAGGGGGCTCATCAGCCCCAGCATTTT. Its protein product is CASSPQGAHQPQHF.

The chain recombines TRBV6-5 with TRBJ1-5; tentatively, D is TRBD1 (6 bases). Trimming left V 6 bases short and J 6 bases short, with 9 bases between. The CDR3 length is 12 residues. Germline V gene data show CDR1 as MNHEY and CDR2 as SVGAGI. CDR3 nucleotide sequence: TGTGCCAGCAGACAGGGAGGTCAGCCCCAGCATTTT. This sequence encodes CASRQGGQPQHF.

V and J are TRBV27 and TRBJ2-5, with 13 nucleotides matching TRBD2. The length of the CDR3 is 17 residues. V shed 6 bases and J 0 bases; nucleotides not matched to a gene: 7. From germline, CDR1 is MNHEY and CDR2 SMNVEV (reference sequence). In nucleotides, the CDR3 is TGTGCCAGCAGCCCGGGACTAGCGGGAATGAACCAAGAGACCCAGTACTTC. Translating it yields CASSPGLAGMNQETQYF.

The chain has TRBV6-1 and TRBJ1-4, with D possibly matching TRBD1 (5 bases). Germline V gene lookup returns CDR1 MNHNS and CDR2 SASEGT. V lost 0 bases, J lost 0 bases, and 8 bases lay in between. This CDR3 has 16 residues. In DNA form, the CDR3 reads TGTGCCAGCAGTGAAGCGGGCAGGGCAACTAATGAAAAACTGTTTTTT. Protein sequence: CASSEAGRATNEKLFF.

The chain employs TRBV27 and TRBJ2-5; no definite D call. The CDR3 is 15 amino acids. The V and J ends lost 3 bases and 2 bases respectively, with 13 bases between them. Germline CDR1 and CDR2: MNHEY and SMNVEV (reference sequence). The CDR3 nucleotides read TGTGCCAGCAGTTTTGCCCGAGGAGTTCAAGAGACCCAGTACTTC. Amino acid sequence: CASSFARGVQETQYF.

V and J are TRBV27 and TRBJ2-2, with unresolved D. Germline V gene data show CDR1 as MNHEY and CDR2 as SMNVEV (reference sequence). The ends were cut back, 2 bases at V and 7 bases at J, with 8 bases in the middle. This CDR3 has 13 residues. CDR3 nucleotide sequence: TGTGCCAGCAGTTTAAGTCTGGGCGGGGAGCTGTTTTTT. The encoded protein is CASSLSLGGELFF.

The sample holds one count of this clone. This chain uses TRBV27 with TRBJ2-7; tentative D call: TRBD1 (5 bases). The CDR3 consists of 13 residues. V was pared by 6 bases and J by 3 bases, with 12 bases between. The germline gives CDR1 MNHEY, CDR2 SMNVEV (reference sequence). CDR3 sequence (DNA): TGTGCCAGCAGCGCTCTAGGGGACTACGAGCAGTACTTC. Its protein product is CASSALGDYEQYF.

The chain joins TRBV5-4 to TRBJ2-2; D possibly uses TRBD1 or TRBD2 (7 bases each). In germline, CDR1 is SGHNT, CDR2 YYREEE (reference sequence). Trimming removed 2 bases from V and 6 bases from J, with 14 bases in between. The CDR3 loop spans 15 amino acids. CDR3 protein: CASSLETGRAGELFF. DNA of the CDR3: TGTGCCAGCAGCTTAGAGACAGGGAGGGCCGGGGAGCTGTTTTTT.

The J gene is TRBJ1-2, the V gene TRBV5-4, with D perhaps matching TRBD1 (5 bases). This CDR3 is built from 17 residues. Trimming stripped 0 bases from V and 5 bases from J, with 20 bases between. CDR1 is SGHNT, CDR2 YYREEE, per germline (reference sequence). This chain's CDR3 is CASSLDVGSASGYGYTF. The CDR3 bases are TGTGCCAGCAGCTTGGATGTGGGATCAGCCTCAGGGTATGGCTACACCTTC.

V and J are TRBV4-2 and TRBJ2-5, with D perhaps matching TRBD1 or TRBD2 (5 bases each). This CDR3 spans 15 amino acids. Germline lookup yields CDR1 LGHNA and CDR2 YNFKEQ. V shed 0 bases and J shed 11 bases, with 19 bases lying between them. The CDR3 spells CASSQDRGRKDRQYF. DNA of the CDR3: TGTGCCAGCAGCCAAGATCGGGGACGGAAGGATAGGCAGTACTTC.

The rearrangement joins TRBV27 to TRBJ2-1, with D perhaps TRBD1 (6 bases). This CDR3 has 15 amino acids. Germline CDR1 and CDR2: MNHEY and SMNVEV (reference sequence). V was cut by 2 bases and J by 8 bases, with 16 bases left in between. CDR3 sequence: CASSLEGVQRDEQFF. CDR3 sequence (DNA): TGTGCCAGCAGTTTAGAGGGGGTACAAAGGGATGAGCAGTTCTTC.

The CDR3: CASSVDADMNTEAFF. The CDR3 DNA reads as TGTGCCAGCAGCGTAGATGCGGATATGAACACTGAAGCTTTCTTT. The chain has TRBV9 and TRBJ1-1, with D unresolved. Germline V lookup: CDR1 SGDLS, CDR2 YYNGEE. With 0 bases removed from V and 0 bases from J, the gap between germline ends came to 9 bases. The CDR3 extends over 15 amino acids.

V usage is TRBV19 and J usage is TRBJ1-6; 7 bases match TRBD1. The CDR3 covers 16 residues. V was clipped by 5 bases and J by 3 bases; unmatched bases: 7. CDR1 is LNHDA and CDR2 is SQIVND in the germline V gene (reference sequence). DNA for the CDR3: TGTGCCAGTAGTCTTCGCGGGACAGACTATAATTCACCCCTCCACTTT. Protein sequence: CASSLRGTDYNSPLHF.

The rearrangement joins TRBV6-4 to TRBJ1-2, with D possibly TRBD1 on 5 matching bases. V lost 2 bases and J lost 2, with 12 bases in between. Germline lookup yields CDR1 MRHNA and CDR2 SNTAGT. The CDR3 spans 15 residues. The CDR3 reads CASSDSSGTNYGYTF. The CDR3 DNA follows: TGTGCCAGCAGTGACAGTTCGGGGACGAACTATGGCTACACCTTC.

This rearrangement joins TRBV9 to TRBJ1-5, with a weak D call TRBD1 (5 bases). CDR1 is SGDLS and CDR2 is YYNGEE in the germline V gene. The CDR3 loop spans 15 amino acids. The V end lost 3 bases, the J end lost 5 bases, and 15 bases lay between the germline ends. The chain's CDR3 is CASSDHGREDQPQHF. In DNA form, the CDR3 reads TGTGCCAGCAGCGACCACGGCAGGGAAGATCAGCCCCAGCATTTT. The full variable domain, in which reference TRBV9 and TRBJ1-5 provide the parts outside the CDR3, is DSGVTQTPKHLITATGQRVTLRCSPRSGDLSVYWYQQSLDQGLQFLIQYYNGEERAKGNILERFSAQQFPDLHSELNLSSLELGDSALYFCASSDHGREDQPQHFGDGTRLSIL.

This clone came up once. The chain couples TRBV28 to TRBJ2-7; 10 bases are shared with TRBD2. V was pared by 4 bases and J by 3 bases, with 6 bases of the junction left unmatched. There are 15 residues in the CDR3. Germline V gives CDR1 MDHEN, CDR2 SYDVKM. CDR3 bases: TGTGCCAGCAGTTCCCCAGCGGGAGGGATCTACGAGCAGTACTTC. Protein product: CASSSPAGGIYEQYF.

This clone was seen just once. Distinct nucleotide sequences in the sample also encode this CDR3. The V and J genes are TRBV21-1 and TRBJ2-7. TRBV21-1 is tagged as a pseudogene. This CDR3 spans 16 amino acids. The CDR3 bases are TGTGCTAGCAGCAAAGCTAACAGGGGAGGGTTCCACGAGCAGTACTTC. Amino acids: CASSKANRGGFHEQYF.

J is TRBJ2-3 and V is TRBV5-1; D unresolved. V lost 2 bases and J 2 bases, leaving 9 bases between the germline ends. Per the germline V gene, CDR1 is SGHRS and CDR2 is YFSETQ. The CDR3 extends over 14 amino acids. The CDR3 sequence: CASSFSGLTDTQYF. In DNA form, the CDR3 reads TGCGCCAGCAGCTTTAGTGGGCTCACAGATACGCAGTATTTT.

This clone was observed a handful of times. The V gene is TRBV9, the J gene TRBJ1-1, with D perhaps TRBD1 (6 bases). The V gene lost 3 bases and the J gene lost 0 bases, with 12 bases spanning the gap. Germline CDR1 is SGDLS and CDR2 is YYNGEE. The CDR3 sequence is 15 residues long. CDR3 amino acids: CASSGDTYMNTEAFF. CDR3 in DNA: TGTGCCAGCAGCGGGGACACCTACATGAACACTGAAGCTTTCTTT.

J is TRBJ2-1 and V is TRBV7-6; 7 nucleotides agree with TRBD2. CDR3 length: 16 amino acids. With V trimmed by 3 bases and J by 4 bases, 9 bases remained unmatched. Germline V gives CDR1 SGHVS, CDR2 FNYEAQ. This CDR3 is CASSFGAGASYNEQFF. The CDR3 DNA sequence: TGTGCCAGCAGCTTCGGCGCGGGAGCGTCGTACAATGAGCAGTTCTTC.

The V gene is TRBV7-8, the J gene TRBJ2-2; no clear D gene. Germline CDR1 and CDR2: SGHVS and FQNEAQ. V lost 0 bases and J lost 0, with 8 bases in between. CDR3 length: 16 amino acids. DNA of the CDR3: TGTGCCAGCAGCTTAGCAGAGTTTCCGAACACCGGGGAGCTGTTTTTT. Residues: CASSLAEFPNTGELFF.

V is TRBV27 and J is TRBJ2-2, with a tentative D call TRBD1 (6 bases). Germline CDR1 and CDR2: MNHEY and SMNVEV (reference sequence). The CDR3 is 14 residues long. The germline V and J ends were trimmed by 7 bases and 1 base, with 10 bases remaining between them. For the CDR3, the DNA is TGTGCCAGCAACTTACAGGGGAACACCGGGGAGCTGTTTTTT. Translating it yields CASNLQGNTGELFF.

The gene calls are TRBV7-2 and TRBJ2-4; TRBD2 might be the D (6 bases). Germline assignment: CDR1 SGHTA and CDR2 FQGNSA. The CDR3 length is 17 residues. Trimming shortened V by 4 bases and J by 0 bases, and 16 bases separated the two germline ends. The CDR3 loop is CASSSGDWVLAKNIQYF. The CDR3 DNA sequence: TGTGCCAGCAGCTCCGGGGACTGGGTGCTAGCCAAAAACATTCAGTACTTC.